This entry is about one TCR beta chain. Authors' processing steps: Estimates of nucleated cell counts were drawn from the amplification of reference gene primers. The repertoire was sequenced with immunoSEQ multiplex PCR; TCRdb's copy has only in-frame clones and lacks some. That table supplies the V and J calls and clone size; D and trimming were determined from the DNA. The sample holds 250,000 to 300,000 clones, around 86% seen once. This entry belongs to a study of blood T cell repertoires in COVID-19. The overall study: Both acute and convalescent COVID-19 samples were obtained from the United States, Italy and Spain.

The sequencing input was peripheral blood. The TCR sequence derives from a woman in her sixties or seventies with COVID-19, enrolled during active disease.

CDR3 sequence: CASSPGTVNNEQFF. The CDR3 nucleotides read TGTGCCAGCAGCCCCGGGACAGTCAACAATGAGCAGTTCTTC. V and J are TRBV11-1 and TRBJ2-1, with 7 bases aligning to TRBD1. The CDR3 spans 14 residues. CDR1 and CDR2 (germline): SGHAT, FQDESV (reference sequence). Trimming took 5 bases from V and 5 from J; bases not matched to a gene: 6.